The entry below describes one T cell receptor beta chain. This clone was picked up a small number of times. Its antigen specificity is not known. The input lacks base qualities; no much larger clone sits a single base away. This record belongs to a study of cytomegalovirus exposure and HLA in healthy donors (dated 2017 in TCRdb). Some background on the complete study: According to a later analysis, the approximately 130 validation repertoires were produced on the same platform as the 666 repertoires of the first cohort. Along with the roughly 670-subject first cohort, a separate validation cohort of about 110 different subjects was used. The study aimed to test whether cataloging public T cell receptors could reveal signatures of past pathogen exposure. To predict cytomegalovirus infection status, the study brought together high-throughput TCR immunosequencing, statistical association of individual TCRs with disease status, and machine learning. The paper as a whole reports these results and caveats: While some public TCRs were present in many individuals, most TCR sequences turned up only very rarely across donors. Subsequent analysis determined that TCRs grouped into clusters in the first cohort also showed a tendency toward co-occurrence across the 130 or so validation repertoires, and roughly 94% of cluster scores exceeded 0. In vitro tests confirmed that a few of the cytomegalovirus-associated TCR beta chains recognize cytomegalovirus antigens. The classifier was reported to diagnose cytomegalovirus status with high specificity and sensitivity in both the original cohort and the validation cohort. A total of 150 to 200 TCR beta chains were listed by the study as associated with cytomegalovirus. The authors suggested that the approach could potentially be generalized to other disease states and immunological phenotypes. A later analysis lacked HLA typing for the validation cohort, so it scored co-occurrence in that cohort across all 110 or so repertoires.

Separate from the approximately 730-subject first cohort, the validation cohort of more than 90 subjects was the group to which the donors belonged. Libraries were built with the immunoSEQ multiplex PCR assay. As for the original processing: A statistical classification framework was developed to diagnose cytomegalovirus status using the catalog of TCR beta chain sequences. This is the immuneACCESS table as TCRdb keeps it, with only in-frame sequences that have V and J called. A part of the clones is gone; compared with another copy, unresolved V genes explain less than half, and the rest is unexplained. The DNA was the basis for D and trimming; V, J and clone size are from that table. In all, the sample holds under 250,000 clones, and roughly 85% of those were seen once. Roughly 6% of the sample is held by the ten biggest clonotypes. Counted from cysteine to phenylalanine, this CDR3 has 15 amino acids. Just the 45-base CDR3 DNA is kept, in frame starting at base 1. Based on the germline V gene, the CDR1 and CDR2 sequences are MGHRA and YSYEKL. Trimming removed 1 base from V and 2 bases from J, leaving 12 bases between the germline ends.

Specimen: PBMCs. The TCR comes from a woman between 18 and 29 years old in good health and CMV-seronegative. This chain is built from TRBV4-1 and TRBJ2-7, with no reliable assignment of the D segment. The sequence in DNA is TGCGCCAGCAGCCAAGCCCCGGCAGGTACCTACGAGCAGTACTTC. Its protein product is CASSQAPAGTYEQYF.